This note documents a single T cell receptor beta chain sequence. Its target is not known. This entry comes from a study of graft-versus-host responses after intestinal transplantation. Germline assignment: CDR1 MNHEY and CDR2 SMNVEV (reference sequence). The CDR3 is made up of 20 amino acids. V gave up 5 bases and J gave up 3 bases; unmatched junction bases: 21. Study-wide points: Present in recipient marrow, GvH clones included some that appeared first in ileum or blood.

TCRdb's table, derived via immunoSEQ multiplex PCR, lists solely in-frame clones and lacks some. The repertoire includes some 87,000 clones, 80% to 95% of them detected once, and about 0.3% sits in the top ten. The chain is built from TRBV27 and TRBJ2-7; TRBD2 matches at 11 bases. The sequencing here drew on unstimulated CD4+ T cells sorted from spleen or lymph node cells, taken before intestinal transplant. This clonotype originated in a human donor who received an intestinal transplant. CDR3 in amino acids: CASSLRSGRARPRVFYEQYF. The CDR3, as DNA: TGTGCCAGCAGTCTCCGTAGCGGGAGGGCCCGTCCTCGGGTATTCTACGAGCAGTACTTC.